Listed below are T cell receptor beta chains from one sample, sequenced in a study of CD4+ T cells in melanoma. The repertoire was sequenced with immunoSEQ multiplex PCR; TCRdb's copy has only in-frame clones and lacks some. Among about 11,000 clones listed, 55% to 75% were seen once. The sequenced sample was cells from a culture (not recorded whether cultured in vitro). These receptor sequences come from a human donor with melanoma. Both conserved end residues are part of each CDR3. Fields, in order: CDR3 protein, CDR3 DNA, clone size, V gene, D gene, J gene. D genes are given only for firm matches. Clone size is not always given. Where it is, it says once, few, many or a class for expanded clones.

CDR3aa: CASSLGSSYGYTF; CDR3nt: TGTGCCAGCAGTTTAGGGTCCTCGTATGGCTACACCTTC; abundance: .; v_gene: TRBV6-6; d_gene: .; j_gene: TRBJ1-2
CDR3aa: CASSSLVRSADSPFHF; CDR3nt: TGTGCCAGCAGCTCGCTAGTCCGATCCGCGGATTCACCCTTCCACTTT; abundance: .; v_gene: TRBV11-2; d_gene: .; j_gene: TRBJ1-6
CDR3aa: CASSAPGQGTNEQFF; CDR3nt: TGTGCCAGCAGCGCCCCGGGACAGGGGACCAATGAGCAGTTCTTC; abundance: .; v_gene: TRBV6-1; d_gene: TRBD1; j_gene: TRBJ2-1
CDR3aa: CASSQAYYGYTF; CDR3nt: TGTGCCAGCAGCCAAGCCTACTATGGCTACACCTTC; abundance: few; v_gene: TRBV4-2; d_gene: .; j_gene: TRBJ1-2
CDR3aa: CATSRATGGRYEQYF; CDR3nt: TGTGCCACCAGCAGAGCTACAGGGGGCAGGTACGAGCAGTACTTC; abundance: .; v_gene: TRBV15; d_gene: TRBD1; j_gene: TRBJ2-7
CDR3aa: CARSLGGGGMNTEAFF; CDR3nt: TGTGCCAGAAGCTTGGGAGGGGGGGGAATGAACACTGAAGCTTTCTTT; abundance: .; v_gene: TRBV5-3; d_gene: .; j_gene: TRBJ1-1
CDR3aa: CAWSVKLPLDRGPGYTF; CDR3nt: TGTGCCTGGAGTGTAAAACTCCCCCTGGACAGGGGGCCTGGCTACACCTTC; abundance: few; v_gene: TRBV30; d_gene: TRBD1; j_gene: TRBJ1-2
CDR3aa: CASSQDQEAGVRYGYTF; CDR3nt: TGCGCCAGCAGCCAAGATCAGGAAGCAGGGGTTCGCTATGGCTACACCTTC; abundance: few; v_gene: TRBV4-1; d_gene: .; j_gene: TRBJ1-2
CDR3aa: CASSLLRGGLEQYF; CDR3nt: TGTGCCAGCAGTTTATTAAGGGGGGGCCTCGAGCAGTACTTC; abundance: .; v_gene: TRBV2; d_gene: .; j_gene: TRBJ2-7
CDR3aa: CASSLAWTGLSDEQYF; CDR3nt: TGTGCCAGCAGCTTAGCTTGGACAGGGTTGTCAGACGAGCAGTACTTC; abundance: .; v_gene: TRBV7-9; d_gene: TRBD1; j_gene: TRBJ2-7
CDR3aa: CAWSGYRVYGYTF; CDR3nt: TGTGCCTGGAGTGGCTACAGGGTCTATGGCTACACCTTC; abundance: .; v_gene: TRBV30; d_gene: .; j_gene: TRBJ1-2
CDR3aa: CASSPLPGQGYTGELFF; CDR3nt: TGTGCCAGCTCACCACTGCCGGGACAGGGGTACACCGGGGAGCTGTTTTTT; abundance: .; v_gene: TRBV18; d_gene: TRBD1; j_gene: TRBJ2-2
CDR3aa: CASSLTGRNSPLHF; CDR3nt: TGTGCCAGCAGCCTCACGGGGCGCAATTCACCCCTCCACTTT; abundance: .; v_gene: TRBV16; d_gene: .; j_gene: TRBJ1-6
CDR3aa: CASRSREGDTEAFF; CDR3nt: TGTGCCAGCAGATCCCGGGAGGGAGACACTGAAGCCTTCTTT; abundance: .; v_gene: TRBV7-8; d_gene: .; j_gene: TRBJ1-1
CDR3aa: CASSQDIRDTRHGYTF; CDR3nt: TGTGCCAGCAGCCAAGATATCCGGGACACACGTCATGGCTACACCTTC; abundance: .; v_gene: TRBV4-1; d_gene: .; j_gene: TRBJ1-2
CDR3aa: CASIGQGYEQYF; CDR3nt: TGCGCCAGCATAGGACAGGGCTACGAGCAGTACTTC; abundance: .; v_gene: TRBV10-2; d_gene: TRBD1; j_gene: TRBJ2-7
CDR3aa: CASTTGTGERQYF; CDR3nt: TGCGCCAGCACCACAGGAACGGGGGAACGGCAGTACTTC; abundance: .; v_gene: TRBV5-1; d_gene: .; j_gene: TRBJ2-7
CDR3aa: CASSPTGGKVGELFF; CDR3nt: TGTGCCAGCAGCCCTACAGGGGGTAAAGTCGGGGAGCTGTTTTTT; abundance: .; v_gene: TRBV5-4; d_gene: TRBD1; j_gene: TRBJ2-2
CDR3aa: CASSPPSGKGYEQYF; CDR3nt: TGTGCCAGCTCACCACCGTCGGGGAAGGGCTACGAGCAGTACTTC; abundance: .; v_gene: TRBV18; d_gene: .; j_gene: TRBJ2-7
CDR3aa: CASSTRQGANRADTQYF; CDR3nt: TGCGCCAGCAGCACCAGACAGGGGGCCAACAGGGCAGATACGCAGTATTTT; abundance: once; v_gene: TRBV5-1; d_gene: TRBD1; j_gene: TRBJ2-3
CDR3aa: CASREMDRAPYNEQFF; CDR3nt: TGTGCCAGCAGAGAAATGGACAGGGCCCCCTACAATGAGCAGTTCTTC; abundance: .; v_gene: TRBV6-4; d_gene: TRBD1; j_gene: TRBJ2-1
CDR3aa: CSVVPEPSTDTQYF; CDR3nt: TGCAGCGTTGTGCCGGAGCCTAGCACAGATACGCAGTATTTT; abundance: .; v_gene: TRBV29-1; d_gene: .; j_gene: TRBJ2-3
CDR3aa: CASSPGVILSGNTIYF; CDR3nt: TGTGCCAGCTCACCGGGGGTTATCCTCTCTGGAAACACCATATATTTT; abundance: few; v_gene: TRBV18; d_gene: .; j_gene: TRBJ1-3
CDR3aa: CASSFGRLGGEAFF; CDR3nt: TGCGCCAGCAGCTTCGGTCGTCTTGGAGGTGAAGCTTTCTTT; abundance: medium-sized; v_gene: TRBV5-1; d_gene: .; j_gene: TRBJ1-1
CDR3aa: CASSLGRGLLTSKTQYF; CDR3nt: TGTGCCAGCAGCTTAGGGAGGGGTCTCCTAACCTCAAAGACCCAGTACTTC; abundance: .; v_gene: TRBV7-2; d_gene: .; j_gene: TRBJ2-5
CDR3aa: CASSRAPGPWGPGMNTEAFF; CDR3nt: TGTGCCAGCAGTCGAGCTCCGGGCCCCTGGGGCCCTGGGATGAACACTGAAGCTTTCTTT; abundance: .; v_gene: TRBV27; d_gene: .; j_gene: TRBJ1-1
CDR3aa: CASSQTTGELFF; CDR3nt: TGCGCCAGCAGTCAGACGACCGGGGAGCTGTTTTTT; abundance: .; v_gene: TRBV10-2; d_gene: .; j_gene: TRBJ2-2
CDR3aa: CSVQQGQETQYF; CDR3nt: TGCAGCGTACAACAGGGGCAAGAGACCCAGTACTTC; abundance: .; v_gene: TRBV29-1; d_gene: TRBD1; j_gene: TRBJ2-5
CDR3aa: CASSLAGVGTQYF; CDR3nt: TGTGCCAGCAGTTTGGCAGGGGTGGGTACCCAGTACTTC; abundance: .; v_gene: TRBV5-4; d_gene: .; j_gene: TRBJ2-5
CDR3aa: CASSQAGDIGELFF; CDR3nt: TGCGCCAGCAGCCAGGCCGGGGATATCGGGGAGCTGTTTTTT; abundance: .; v_gene: TRBV4-1; d_gene: .; j_gene: TRBJ2-2
CDR3aa: CASSPPGVNYGYTF; CDR3nt: TGTGCCAGCAGTCCTCCGGGGGTAAACTATGGCTACACCTTC; abundance: few; v_gene: TRBV7-9; d_gene: .; j_gene: TRBJ1-2
CDR3aa: CAAARGGPQETQYF; CDR3nt: TGTGCCGCAGCAAGGGGGGGTCCCCAAGAGACCCAGTACTTC; abundance: .; v_gene: TRBV5-4; d_gene: .; j_gene: TRBJ2-5
CDR3aa: CASSEAGGDQPQHF; CDR3nt: TGTGCCAGCAGTGAAGCAGGGGGCGATCAGCCCCAGCATTTT; abundance: .; v_gene: TRBV6-1; d_gene: TRBD1; j_gene: TRBJ1-5
CDR3aa: CASSPRLTETQYF; CDR3nt: TGTGCCAGCTCACCACGGCTAACAGAGACCCAGTACTTC; abundance: .; v_gene: TRBV18; d_gene: .; j_gene: TRBJ2-5
CDR3aa: CASSWPGTRQETQYF; CDR3nt: TGTGCCAGCAGCTGGCCCGGGACTAGACAAGAGACCCAGTACTTC; abundance: .; v_gene: TRBV4-2; d_gene: TRBD2; j_gene: TRBJ2-5
CDR3aa: CASSLGLYNEQFF; CDR3nt: TGTGCCAGCAGCTTGGGACTATACAATGAGCAGTTCTTC; abundance: .; v_gene: TRBV5-4; d_gene: .; j_gene: TRBJ2-1
CDR3aa: CASSPSAIQETQYF; CDR3nt: TGTGCCAGCTCACCCTCGGCGATCCAAGAGACCCAGTACTTC; abundance: .; v_gene: TRBV18; d_gene: .; j_gene: TRBJ2-5
CDR3aa: CASDRGSGANVLTF; CDR3nt: TGTGCCAGTGATAGGGGCTCTGGGGCCAACGTCCTGACTTTC; abundance: .; v_gene: TRBV6-6; d_gene: .; j_gene: TRBJ2-6
CDR3aa: CASSDSGRYGYTF; CDR3nt: TGTGCCAGCAGTGATTCGGGCCGCTATGGCTACACCTTC; abundance: .; v_gene: TRBV6-1; d_gene: .; j_gene: TRBJ1-2
CDR3aa: CASSHGTSYNSPLHF; CDR3nt: TGTGCCAGCTCACACGGCACCTCCTATAATTCACCCCTCCACTTT; abundance: .; v_gene: TRBV18; d_gene: .; j_gene: TRBJ1-6
CDR3aa: CASSLGTATDTQYF; CDR3nt: TGTGCCAGCAGCCTGGGGACTGCCACAGATACGCAGTATTTT; abundance: .; v_gene: TRBV7-3; d_gene: .; j_gene: TRBJ2-3
CDR3aa: CAISGGPYSYNEQFF; CDR3nt: TGTGCCATCAGTGGGGGTCCCTACTCCTACAATGAGCAGTTCTTC; abundance: .; v_gene: TRBV10-3; d_gene: .; j_gene: TRBJ2-1
CDR3aa: CASSLVFSGGLYNEQFF; CDR3nt: TGTGCCAGCAGCTTAGTTTTCAGCGGGGGATTGTACAATGAGCAGTTCTTC; abundance: .; v_gene: TRBV11-2; d_gene: TRBD2; j_gene: TRBJ2-1
CDR3aa: CASSPLLRTGPRYEQYF; CDR3nt: TGTGCCAGCAGCCCCCTCTTAAGGACAGGGCCCAGGTACGAGCAGTACTTC; abundance: .; v_gene: TRBV11-2; d_gene: TRBD1; j_gene: TRBJ2-7
CDR3aa: CASSDPMGDNEKLFF; CDR3nt: TGTGCCAGCAGTGACCCGATGGGAGATAATGAAAAACTGTTTTTT; abundance: few; v_gene: TRBV25-1; d_gene: .; j_gene: TRBJ1-4
CDR3aa: CASSSDDYTEAFF; CDR3nt: TGTGCCAGCAGCTCGGACGATTACACTGAAGCTTTCTTT; abundance: .; v_gene: TRBV5-8; d_gene: .; j_gene: TRBJ1-1